Listed below are T cell receptor beta chains from one sample, sequenced in a study of blood T cell repertoires in COVID-19. Assay: immunoSEQ multiplex PCR; the TCRdb copy retains only in-frame clones and omits some. The sample yields roughly 86,000 clones, about 85% seen once. The sequenced sample consisted of peripheral blood. The receptor source for this set is an elderly woman with COVID-19, enrolled during active disease. Both conserved end residues are part of each CDR3. D genes are given only for firm matches. Where a row states a size, it is once, few, many or the class of an expanded clone; other rows omit it.

>TRBV28|TRBD1|.|TRBJ1-2
TGTGCCAGCAGGGGACAGGGAAGGTCTGGCTACACCTTC
CASRGQGRSGYTF
>TRBV6-1|.|.|TRBJ1-5
TGTGCCAGCAGTGAAGGGCTCAGCAATCAGCCCCAGCATTTT
CASSEGLSNQPQHF
>TRBV11-2|TRBD1|.|TRBJ1-1
TGTGCCAGCAGGCTAGGATCAGGGGGAGCTTTCTTT
CASRLGSGGAFF
>TRBV19|TRBD2|.|TRBJ2-1
TGTGCCAGTAGTATAACCTCACTAGCGGGAGTTCGTGAGCAGTTCTTC
CASSITSLAGVREQFF
>TRBV12-5|TRBD1|.|TRBJ1-2
TGTGCTAGTGGTTTGGTAGACAGGGGGGGCTACACCTTC
CASGLVDRGGYTF
>TRBV11-2|.|.|TRBJ2-3
TGTGCCAGCAGCTTAGTTGTTGGGCCGGGCACAGATACGCAGTATTTT
CASSLVVGPGTDTQYF
>TRBV5-1|TRBD2|.|TRBJ2-1
TGCGCCAGCAGCTCGGGACTAGCGCCTGCAAGCTCCTACAATGAGCAGTTCTTC
CASSSGLAPASSYNEQFF
>TRBV7-2|.|few|TRBJ2-3
TGTGCCAGCAGCTATTCTGGGGGGTTCACAGATACGCAGTATTTT
CASSYSGGFTDTQYF
>TRBV6-5|TRBD1|.|TRBJ2-7
TGTGCCAGCAGGACCGGGACAGCCTACGAGCAGTACTTC
CASRTGTAYEQYF
>TRBV5-1|.|.|TRBJ2-2
TGCGCCAGCAGCTTGGAACTGGGGGGCACCGGGGAGCTGTTTTTT
CASSLELGGTGELFF
>TRBV3-1/TRBV3-2|.|.|TRBJ2-6
TGTGCCAGCAGCCATTGGAGCACAGGGGCACGGGGGAGCTCTGGGGCCAACGTCCTGACTTTC
CASSHWSTGARGSSGANVLTF
>TRBV12-3/TRBV12-4|.|.|TRBJ1-5
TGTGCCAGCAGTTTTGAGAGCAATCAGCCCCAGCATTTT
CASSFESNQPQHF
>TRBV28|.|.|TRBJ2-2
TGTGCCAGCAGCCCAACGGGGACCGGGGAGCTGTTTTTT
CASSPTGTGELFF
>TRBV30|.|.|TRBJ1-5
TGTGCCGGGGGGACTCTAGTCGGCAATCAGCCCCAGCATTTT
CAGGTLVGNQPQHF
>TRBV7-8|TRBD1|.|TRBJ2-2
TGTGCCAGCAGCCCGACAGGGGGATACACCGGGGAGCTGTTTTTT
CASSPTGGYTGELFF
>TRBV6-5|.|.|TRBJ2-7
TGTGCCAGCAATTTGACTCCCTCCTACGAGCAGTACTTC
CASNLTPSYEQYF
>TRBV19|TRBD1|few|TRBJ2-7
TGTGCCAGTAGTTTCTCGACAGGGGCCGGTACCTACGAGCAGTACTTC
CASSFSTGAGTYEQYF
>TRBV5-4|.|.|TRBJ2-1
TGTGCCAGCAGCTTGGCCCGGGGTGGTGATGAGCAGTTCTTC
CASSLARGGDEQFF
>TRBV9|TRBD2|.|TRBJ2-7
TGTGCCAGCAGCGTGGGCGGGAGTAACTACGAGCAGTACTTC
CASSVGGSNYEQYF
>TRBV6-5|TRBD1|.|TRBJ1-2
TGTGCCAGCACCATGGACAGGGCGAACTATGGCTACACCTTC
CASTMDRANYGYTF
>TRBV5-1|TRBD2|once|TRBJ2-7
TGCGCCAGCAGCTTGTCGGGAGGGCCTTTCATCGAGCAGTACTTC
CASSLSGGPFIEQYF
>TRBV5-1|TRBD1|.|TRBJ2-1
TGCGCCAGCGGCCGACAGGGGAGTCTCAATGAGCAGTTCTTC
CASGRQGSLNEQFF
>TRBV5-1|.|.|TRBJ2-1
TGCGCCAGCAGCTTGGGACAGTACAATGAGCAGTTCTTC
CASSLGQYNEQFF
>TRBV2|.|.|TRBJ2-5
TGTGCCAGCAGTCCTCAAGAGACCCAGTACTTC
CASSPQETQYF
>TRBV27|.|.|TRBJ2-7
TGTGCCAGCAGTCCGCTAGGCTCCTACGAGCAGTACTTC
CASSPLGSYEQYF
>TRBV5-4|TRBD2|.|TRBJ2-1
TGTGCCAGCAGCGAGAAGACTAGCGGGGTAGGAGAGCAGTTCTTC
CASSEKTSGVGEQFF
>TRBV10-3|.|.|TRBJ2-5
TGTGCCATCAGTGAGGCCCTTATCGCCGGGACCCAGTACTTC
CAISEALIAGTQYF
>TRBV27|.|.|TRBJ1-1
TGTGCCAGCAGTTTAAACGTAGTGTCGACTGAAGCTTTCTTT
CASSLNVVSTEAFF
>TRBV3-1/TRBV3-2|.|.|TRBJ1-4
TGTGCCAGCAGCCAAAGAACAGTAAATGAAAAACTGTTTTTT
CASSQRTVNEKLFF
>TRBV5-1|TRBD2|.|TRBJ2-2
TGCGCCAGCAGCTTGGAGGGACTAGCGGGAGGGTGGAACACCGGGGAGCTGTTTTTT
CASSLEGLAGGWNTGELFF
>TRBV5-4|.|few|TRBJ1-4
TGTGCCAGCAGCTTACGGGGAACTAATGAAAAACTGTTTTTT
CASSLRGTNEKLFF
>TRBV6-6|.|.|TRBJ1-2
TGTGCCAGCAGTTACTCTCAGGGCGCCTATGGCTACACCTTC
CASSYSQGAYGYTF